The T cell receptor (beta chain) under discussion was sequenced for a study of T-cell reconstitution after alpha-beta-depleted transplantation in children. The CDR3 consists of 18 residues. In germline, CDR1 is MNHEY, CDR2 SVGAGI. The germline V and J ends were trimmed by 3 bases and 3 bases, with 23 bases remaining between them. For TCRbeta, the library was prepared with unique molecular identifiers. TCRdb itself ran the PCR reads through MiXCR, one entry per CDR3 protein. Of some 550,000 distinct CDR3 sequences in the sample, roughly 18% were seen once. This clonotype was found a few times. The chain uses TRBV6-5 and TRBJ1-1, with D perhaps TRBD1 (6 bases). Sequenced material: PBMCs from the stem cell graft donor, taken from the stem cell graft. This clonotype was sampled from a human donor who donated a stem cell graft to a child with acute lymphoblastic leukemia. CDR3: CASSYSPTWGRSDTEAFF. The DNA of the CDR3 is TGTGCCAGCAGTTATTCCCCAACGTGGGGGCGGTCCGACACTGAAGCTTTCTTT.